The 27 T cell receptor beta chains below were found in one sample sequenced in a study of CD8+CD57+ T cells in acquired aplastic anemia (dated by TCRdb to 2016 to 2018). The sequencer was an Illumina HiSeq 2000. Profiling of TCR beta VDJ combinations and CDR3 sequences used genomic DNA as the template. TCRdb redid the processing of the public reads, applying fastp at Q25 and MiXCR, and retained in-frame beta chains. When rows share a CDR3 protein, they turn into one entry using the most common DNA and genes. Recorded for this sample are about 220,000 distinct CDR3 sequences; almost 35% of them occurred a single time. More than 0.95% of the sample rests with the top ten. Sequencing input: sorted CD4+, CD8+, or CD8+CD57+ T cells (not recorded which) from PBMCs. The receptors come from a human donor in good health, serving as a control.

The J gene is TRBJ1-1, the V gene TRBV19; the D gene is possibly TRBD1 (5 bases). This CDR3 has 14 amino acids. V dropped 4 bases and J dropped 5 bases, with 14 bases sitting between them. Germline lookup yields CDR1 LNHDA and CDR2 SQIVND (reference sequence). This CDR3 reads CASSTRVRGTEAFF. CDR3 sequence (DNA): TGTGCCAGTAGTACCAGGGTTCGGGGGACTGAAGCTTTCTTT.

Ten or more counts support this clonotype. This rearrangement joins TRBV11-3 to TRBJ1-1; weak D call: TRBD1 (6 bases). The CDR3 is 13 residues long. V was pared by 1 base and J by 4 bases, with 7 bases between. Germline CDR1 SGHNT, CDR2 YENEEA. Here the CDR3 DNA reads TGTGCCAGCAGCTTAGCAGGGGCCACTGAAGCTTTCTTT. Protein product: CASSLAGATEAFF.

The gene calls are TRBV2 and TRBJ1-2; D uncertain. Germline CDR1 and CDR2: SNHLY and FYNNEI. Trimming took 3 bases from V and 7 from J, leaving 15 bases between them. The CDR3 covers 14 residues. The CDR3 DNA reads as TGTGCCAGCAGTGATTTGGCAAGGCCGAGTGGCTACACCTTC. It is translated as CASSDLARPSGYTF.

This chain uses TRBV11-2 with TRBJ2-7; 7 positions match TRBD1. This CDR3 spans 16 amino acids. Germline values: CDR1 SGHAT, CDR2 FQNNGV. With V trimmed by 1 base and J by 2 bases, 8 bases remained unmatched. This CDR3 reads CASSLGGTARAYEQYF. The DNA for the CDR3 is TGTGCCAGCAGCTTAGGAGGGACAGCCCGTGCCTACGAGCAGTACTTC.

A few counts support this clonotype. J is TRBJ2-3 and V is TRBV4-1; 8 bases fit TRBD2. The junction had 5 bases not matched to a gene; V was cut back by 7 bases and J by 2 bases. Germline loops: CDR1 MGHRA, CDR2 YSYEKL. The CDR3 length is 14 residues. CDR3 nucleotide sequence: TGCGCCAGCAAGGGCGGGGGGTCCACAGATACGCAGTATTTT. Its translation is CASKGGGSTDTQYF.

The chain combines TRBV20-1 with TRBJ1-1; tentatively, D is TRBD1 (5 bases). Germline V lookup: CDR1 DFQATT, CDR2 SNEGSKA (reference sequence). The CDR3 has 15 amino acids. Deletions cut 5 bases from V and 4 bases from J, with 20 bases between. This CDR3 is CSAPRGARDPTEAFF. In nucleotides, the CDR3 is TGCAGTGCTCCCCGGGGCGCGCGAGACCCCACTGAAGCTTTCTTT.

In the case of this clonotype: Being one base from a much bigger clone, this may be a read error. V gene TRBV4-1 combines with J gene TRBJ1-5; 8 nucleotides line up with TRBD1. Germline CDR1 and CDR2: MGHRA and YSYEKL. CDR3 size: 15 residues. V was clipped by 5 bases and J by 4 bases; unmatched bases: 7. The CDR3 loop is CASSETGGGNQPQHF. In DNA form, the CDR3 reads TGCGCCAGCAGCGAAACAGGGGGGGGGAATCAGCCCCAGCATTTT.

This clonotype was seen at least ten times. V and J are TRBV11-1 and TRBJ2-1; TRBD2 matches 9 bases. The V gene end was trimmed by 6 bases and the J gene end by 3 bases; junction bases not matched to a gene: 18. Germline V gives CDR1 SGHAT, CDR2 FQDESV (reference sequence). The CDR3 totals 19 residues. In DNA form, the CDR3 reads TGTGCCAGCAGTCGTGTACTCCAGACGCTAGCGGGACTCTACAATGAGCAGTTCTTC. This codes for CASSRVLQTLAGLYNEQFF.

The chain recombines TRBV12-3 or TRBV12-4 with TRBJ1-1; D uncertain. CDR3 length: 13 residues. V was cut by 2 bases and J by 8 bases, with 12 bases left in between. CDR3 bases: TGTGCCAGCAGTTTATACTCAGTACGAGAAGCTTTCTTT. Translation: CASSLYSVREAFF.

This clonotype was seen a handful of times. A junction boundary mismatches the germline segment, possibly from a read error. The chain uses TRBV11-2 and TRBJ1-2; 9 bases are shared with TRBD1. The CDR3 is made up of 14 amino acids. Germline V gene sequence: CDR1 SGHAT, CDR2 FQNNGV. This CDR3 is CPSSRTGERYGYTF. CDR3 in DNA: TGTCCCAGCAGCCGGACAGGGGAGCGCTATGGCTACACCTTC.

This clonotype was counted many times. In DNA, the CDR3 is TGTGCCAGCAGCGTAGACAGCGATCACTATGGCTACACCTTC. This gives the protein CASSVDSDHYGYTF. The genes are TRBV9 and TRBJ1-2; D gene uncertain. Trimming took 0 bases from V and 3 from J, leaving 9 bases between them. Per germline, CDR1 SGDLS and CDR2 YYNGEE. The CDR3 length is 14 residues.

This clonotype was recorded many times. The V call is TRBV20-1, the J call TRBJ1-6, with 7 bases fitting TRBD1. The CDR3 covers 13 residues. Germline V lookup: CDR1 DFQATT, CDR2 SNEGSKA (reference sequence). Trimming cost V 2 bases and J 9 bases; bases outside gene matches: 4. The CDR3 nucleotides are TGCAGTGCTAGACGGACAGGAGGTTCACCCCTCCACTTT. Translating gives CSARRTGGSPLHF.

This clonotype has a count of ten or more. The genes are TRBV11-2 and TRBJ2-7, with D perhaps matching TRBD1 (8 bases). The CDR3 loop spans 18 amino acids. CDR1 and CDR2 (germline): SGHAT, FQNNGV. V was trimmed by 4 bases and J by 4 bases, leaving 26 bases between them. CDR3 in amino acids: CASSSVGGPAQGGYEQYF. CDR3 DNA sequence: TGTGCCAGCAGCTCCGTGGGCGGTCCCGCACAGGGGGGGTACGAGCAGTACTTC.

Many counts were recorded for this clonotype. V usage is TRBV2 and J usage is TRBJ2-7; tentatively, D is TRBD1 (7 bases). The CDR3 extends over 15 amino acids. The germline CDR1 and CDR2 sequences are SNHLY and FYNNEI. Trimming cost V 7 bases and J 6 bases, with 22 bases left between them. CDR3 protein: CASTPLEGAMGEQYF. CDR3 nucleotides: TGTGCCAGCACCCCTCTGGAGGGGGCGATGGGCGAGCAGTACTTC.

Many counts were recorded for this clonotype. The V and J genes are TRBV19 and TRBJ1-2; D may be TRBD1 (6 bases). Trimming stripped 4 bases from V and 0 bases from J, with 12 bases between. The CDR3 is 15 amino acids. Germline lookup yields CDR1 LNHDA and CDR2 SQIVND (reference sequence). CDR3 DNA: TGTGCCAGTAGTAGGGGGGACACCACTAACTATGGCTACACCTTC. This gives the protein CASSRGDTTNYGYTF.

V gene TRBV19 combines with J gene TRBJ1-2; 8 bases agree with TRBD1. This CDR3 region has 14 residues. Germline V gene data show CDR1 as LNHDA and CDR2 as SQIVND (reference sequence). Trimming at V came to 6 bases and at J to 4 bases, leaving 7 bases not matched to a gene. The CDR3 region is CASRGGQAFYGYTF. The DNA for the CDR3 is TGTGCCAGTAGAGGGGGACAGGCCTTCTATGGCTACACCTTC.

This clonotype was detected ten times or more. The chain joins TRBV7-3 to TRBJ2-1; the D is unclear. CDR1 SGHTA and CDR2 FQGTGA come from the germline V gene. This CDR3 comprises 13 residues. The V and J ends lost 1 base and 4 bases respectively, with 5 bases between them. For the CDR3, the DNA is TGTGCCAGCAGCTTAAGTGATTACAATGAGCAGTTCTTC. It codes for CASSLSDYNEQFF.

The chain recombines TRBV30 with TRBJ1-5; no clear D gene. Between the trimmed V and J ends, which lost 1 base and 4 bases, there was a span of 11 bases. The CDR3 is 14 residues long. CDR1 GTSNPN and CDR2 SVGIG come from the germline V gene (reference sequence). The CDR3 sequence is CAWSASAFNQPQHF. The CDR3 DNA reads TGTGCCTGGAGTGCCAGCGCGTTTAATCAGCCCCAGCATTTT.

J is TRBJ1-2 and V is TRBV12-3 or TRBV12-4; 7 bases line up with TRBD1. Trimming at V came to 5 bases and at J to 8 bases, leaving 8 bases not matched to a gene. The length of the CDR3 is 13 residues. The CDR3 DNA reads TGTGCCAGCAGTCCTAGACAGGGCGGCGGCTACACCTTC. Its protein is CASSPRQGGGYTF.

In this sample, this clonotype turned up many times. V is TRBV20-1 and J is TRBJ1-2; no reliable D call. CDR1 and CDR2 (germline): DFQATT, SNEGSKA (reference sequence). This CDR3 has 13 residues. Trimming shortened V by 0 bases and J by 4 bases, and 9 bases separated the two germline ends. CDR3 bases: TGCAGTGCTAGAGATTTCAAGAGCTATGGCTACACCTTC. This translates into CSARDFKSYGYTF.

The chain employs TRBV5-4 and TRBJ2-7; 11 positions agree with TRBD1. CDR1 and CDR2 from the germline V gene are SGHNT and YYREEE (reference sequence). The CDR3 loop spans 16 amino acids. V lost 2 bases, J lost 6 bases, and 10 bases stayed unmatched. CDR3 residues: CASSFFLPGQGGEQYF. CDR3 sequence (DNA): TGTGCCAGCAGCTTTTTTCTTCCGGGACAGGGGGGCGAGCAGTACTTC.

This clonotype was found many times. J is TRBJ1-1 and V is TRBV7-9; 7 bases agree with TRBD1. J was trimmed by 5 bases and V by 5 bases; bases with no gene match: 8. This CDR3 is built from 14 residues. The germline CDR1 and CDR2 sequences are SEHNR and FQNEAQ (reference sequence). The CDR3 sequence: CASSNTGEVTEAFF. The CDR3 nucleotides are TGTGCCAGCAGCAATACAGGGGAAGTGACTGAAGCTTTCTTT.

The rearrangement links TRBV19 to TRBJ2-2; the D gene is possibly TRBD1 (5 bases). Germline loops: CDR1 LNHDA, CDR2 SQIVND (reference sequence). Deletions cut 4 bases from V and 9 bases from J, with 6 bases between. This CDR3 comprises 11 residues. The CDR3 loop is CASSKDRELFF. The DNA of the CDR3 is TGTGCCAGTAGTAAGGACAGGGAGCTGTTTTTT.

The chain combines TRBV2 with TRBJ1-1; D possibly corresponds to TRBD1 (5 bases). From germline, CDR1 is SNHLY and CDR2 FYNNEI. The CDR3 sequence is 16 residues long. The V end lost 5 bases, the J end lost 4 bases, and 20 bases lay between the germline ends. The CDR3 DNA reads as TGTGCCAGCAGTTTTGGGGGGTGGACTGAGTTCACTGAAGCTTTCTTT. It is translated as CASSFGGWTEFTEAFF.

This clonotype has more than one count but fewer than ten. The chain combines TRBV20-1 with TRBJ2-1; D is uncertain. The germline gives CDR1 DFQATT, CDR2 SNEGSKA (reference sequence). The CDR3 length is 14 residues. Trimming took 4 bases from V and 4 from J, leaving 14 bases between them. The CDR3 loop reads CSANLWPLYNEQFF. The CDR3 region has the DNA TGCAGTGCTAATCTCTGGCCGCTATACAATGAGCAGTTCTTC.

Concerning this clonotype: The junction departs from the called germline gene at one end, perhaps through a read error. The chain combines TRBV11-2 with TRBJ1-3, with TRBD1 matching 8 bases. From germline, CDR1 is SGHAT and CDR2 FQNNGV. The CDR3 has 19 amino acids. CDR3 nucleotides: TGTGCCAGCAACTTATTAAGAGTGTTCAGGGGGCCCTCTGGGAACACCATATATTTT. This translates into CASNLLRVFRGPSGNTIYF. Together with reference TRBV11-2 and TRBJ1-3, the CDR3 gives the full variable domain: EAGVAQSPRYKIIEKRQSVAFWCNPISGHATLYWYQQILGQGPKLLIQFQNNGVVDDSQLPKDRFSAERLKGVDSTLKIQPAKLEDSAVYLCASNLLRVFRGPSGNTIYFGEGSWLTVV.

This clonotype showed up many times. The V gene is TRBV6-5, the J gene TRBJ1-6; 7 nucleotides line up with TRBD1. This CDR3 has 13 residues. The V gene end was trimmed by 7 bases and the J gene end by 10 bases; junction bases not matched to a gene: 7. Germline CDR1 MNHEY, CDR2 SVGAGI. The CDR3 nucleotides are TGTGCCAGCATGTTACACAGGGGCTCACCCCTCCACTTT. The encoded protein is CASMLHRGSPLHF.